This T cell receptor (beta chain) was identified during a study of a mutant IDH1 vaccine in newly diagnosed glioma. Study-wide background: Investigators started vaccination 4-6 weeks after radiotherapy alone, or with temozolomide cycles.

TCRdb keeps only in-frame clones here, not all; method: immunoSEQ multiplex PCR. The sample has roughly 60,000 clones, more than 75% seen once. Germline V CDR1 and CDR2: MNHEY, SMNVEV (reference sequence). This CDR3 spans 14 amino acids. V was pared by 1 base and J by 10 bases, with 11 bases between. Worth noting for this clone: Its antigen remains unknown.

Time point: week 23, last vaccination. Vaccination used 300 ug of mutant IDH1 20-mer peptide per dose, with topical imiquimod. The sequencing here drew on PBMCs, taken from a glioma patient whose treatment included an IDH1 peptide vaccine. The origin of this receptor is a man aged 25 to 40 with glioma. The chain is built from TRBV27 and TRBJ1-6, with no clear D. The CDR3 sequence is CASSLWNRNSPLHF. CDR3 nucleotides: TGTGCCAGCAGTTTATGGAACCGTAACTCACCCCTCCACTTT.